This T cell receptor (beta chain) was captured in a study of blood T cell repertoires in COVID-19. Study-wide context: Sample material is recorded as cDNA or gDNA derived from T cells, B-cell-depleted T cells, or PBMCs.

Sequencing used immunoSEQ multiplex PCR; TCRdb keeps in-frame clones, though not all of them. The sample yields 300,000 to 350,000 clones, approximately 90% seen once. In its sample, this clone was seen a few times. The TCR was taken from a young man with active or convalescent COVID-19. The sequenced sample was peripheral blood.

The CDR3 region is CASSLSTGYTEAFF. For the CDR3, the DNA is TGTGCCAGTAGTCTATCTACCGGGTACACTGAAGCTTTCTTT. The rearrangement joins TRBV19 to TRBJ1-1; D is uncertain. Deletions cut 5 bases from V and 3 bases from J, with 13 bases between. The CDR3 covers 14 residues. Germline CDR1 and CDR2: LNHDA and SQIVND (reference sequence).